This T cell receptor beta chain appears in the sequencing data of a study of T cell responses to AZD1222 COVID-19 vaccine. General observations from the study: Breadth and depth of Spike-specific TCRs rose after two AZD1222 doses.

Regarding this clone: Its antigen is still unknown.

V was shortened by 0 bases and J by 0 bases, with 9 bases between the two germline ends. This CDR3 is 15 amino acids long. CDR1 and CDR2 from the germline V gene are LGHNA and YNFKEQ. Repertoires were generated with immunoSEQ multiplex PCR, while TCRdb's copy carries only in-frame clones and drops some. The data contain some 110,000 clones, around 87% of them singletons. The clonotype comes from an adult in good health. The sequencing used peripheral blood, collected on day 0 of AZD1222 vaccination. The chain uses TRBV4-2 and TRBJ2-7; no firm D call. The CDR3 reads CASSQESLLSYEQYF. The CDR3 coding sequence is TGTGCCAGCAGCCAAGAATCACTTCTCTCCTACGAGCAGTACTTC.